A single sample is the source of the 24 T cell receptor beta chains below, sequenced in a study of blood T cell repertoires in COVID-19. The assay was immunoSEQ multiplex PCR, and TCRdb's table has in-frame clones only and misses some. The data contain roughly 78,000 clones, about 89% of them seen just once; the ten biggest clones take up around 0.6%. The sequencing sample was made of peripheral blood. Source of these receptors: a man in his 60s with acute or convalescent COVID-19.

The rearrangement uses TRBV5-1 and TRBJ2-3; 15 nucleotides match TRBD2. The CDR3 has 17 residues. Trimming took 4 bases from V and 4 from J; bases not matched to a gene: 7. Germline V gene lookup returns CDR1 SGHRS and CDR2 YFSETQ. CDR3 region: CASSSGTSGRSADTQYF. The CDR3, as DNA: TGCGCCAGCAGCAGCGGGACTAGCGGGAGGAGCGCAGATACGCAGTATTTT.

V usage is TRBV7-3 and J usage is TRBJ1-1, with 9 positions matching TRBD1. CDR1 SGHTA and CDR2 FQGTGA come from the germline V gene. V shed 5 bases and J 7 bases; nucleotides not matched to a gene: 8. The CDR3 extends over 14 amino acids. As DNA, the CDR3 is TGTGCCAGCAGCCCCACAGGGGGCGAGGTTGAAGCTTTCTTT. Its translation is CASSPTGGEVEAFF.

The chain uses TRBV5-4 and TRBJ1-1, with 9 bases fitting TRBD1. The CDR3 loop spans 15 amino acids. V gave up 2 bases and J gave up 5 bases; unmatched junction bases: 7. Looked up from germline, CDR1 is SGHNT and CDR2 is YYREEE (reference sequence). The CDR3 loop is CASSFPGQGGTEAFF. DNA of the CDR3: TGTGCCAGCAGCTTTCCGGGACAGGGAGGTACTGAAGCTTTCTTT.

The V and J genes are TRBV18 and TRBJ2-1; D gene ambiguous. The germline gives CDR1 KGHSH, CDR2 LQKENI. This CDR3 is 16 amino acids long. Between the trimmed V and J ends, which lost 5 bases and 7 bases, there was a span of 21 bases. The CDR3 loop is CASSAARSIIGNEQFF. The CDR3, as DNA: TGTGCCAGCTCAGCGGCGAGGTCCATCATAGGAAATGAGCAGTTCTTC.

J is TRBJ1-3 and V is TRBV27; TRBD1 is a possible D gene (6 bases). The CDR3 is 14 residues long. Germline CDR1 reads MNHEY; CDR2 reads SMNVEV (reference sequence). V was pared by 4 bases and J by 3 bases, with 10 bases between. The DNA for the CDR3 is TGTGCCAGCAGTTCGGACAGTATTGGAAACACCATATATTTT. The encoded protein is CASSSDSIGNTIYF.

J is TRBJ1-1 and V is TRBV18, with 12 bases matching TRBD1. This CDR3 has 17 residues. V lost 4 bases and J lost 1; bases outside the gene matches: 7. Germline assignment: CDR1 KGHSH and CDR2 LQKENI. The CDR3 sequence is CASSHPGQGATNTEAFF. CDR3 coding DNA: TGTGCCAGCTCACACCCGGGACAGGGGGCCACGAACACTGAAGCTTTCTTT.

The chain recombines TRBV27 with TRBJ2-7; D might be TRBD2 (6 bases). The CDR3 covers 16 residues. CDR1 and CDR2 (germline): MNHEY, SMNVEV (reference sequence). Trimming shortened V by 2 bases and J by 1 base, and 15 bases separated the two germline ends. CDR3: CASSLRQSRGSYEQYF. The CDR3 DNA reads TGTGCCAGCAGTTTAAGGCAGAGCCGGGGGTCCTACGAGCAGTACTTC.

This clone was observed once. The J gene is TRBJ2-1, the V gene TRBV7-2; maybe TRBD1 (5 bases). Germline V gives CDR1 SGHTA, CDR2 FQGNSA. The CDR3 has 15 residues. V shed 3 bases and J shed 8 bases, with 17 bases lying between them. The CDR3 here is CASSFDRTKVDEQFF. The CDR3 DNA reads TGTGCCAGCAGCTTCGACAGAACCAAGGTAGATGAGCAGTTCTTC.

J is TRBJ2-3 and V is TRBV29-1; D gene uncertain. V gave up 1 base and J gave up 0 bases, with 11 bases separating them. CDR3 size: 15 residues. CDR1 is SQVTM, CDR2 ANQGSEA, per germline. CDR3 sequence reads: CSVEAWSTSTDTQYF. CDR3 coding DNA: TGCAGCGTTGAAGCGTGGTCCACTAGCACAGATACGCAGTATTTT.

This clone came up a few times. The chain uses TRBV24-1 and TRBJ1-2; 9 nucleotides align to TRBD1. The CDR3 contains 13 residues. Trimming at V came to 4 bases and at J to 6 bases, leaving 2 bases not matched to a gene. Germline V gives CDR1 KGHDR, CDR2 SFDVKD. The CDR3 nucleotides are TGTGCCACCAGTGACCGGACAGGGGATGGCTACACCTTC. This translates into CATSDRTGDGYTF.

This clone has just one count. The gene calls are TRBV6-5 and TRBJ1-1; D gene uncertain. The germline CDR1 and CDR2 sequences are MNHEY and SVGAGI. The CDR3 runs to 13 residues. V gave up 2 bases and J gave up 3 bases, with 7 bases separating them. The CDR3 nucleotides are TGTGCCAGCAGTTACATGAGGGACACTGAAGCTTTCTTT. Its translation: CASSYMRDTEAFF.

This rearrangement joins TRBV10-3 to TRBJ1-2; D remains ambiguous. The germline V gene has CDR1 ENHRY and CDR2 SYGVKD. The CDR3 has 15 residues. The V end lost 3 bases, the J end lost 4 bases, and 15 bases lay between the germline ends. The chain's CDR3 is CAISDDHSGSYGYTF. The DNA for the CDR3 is TGTGCCATCAGTGATGATCATTCGGGATCCTATGGCTACACCTTC.

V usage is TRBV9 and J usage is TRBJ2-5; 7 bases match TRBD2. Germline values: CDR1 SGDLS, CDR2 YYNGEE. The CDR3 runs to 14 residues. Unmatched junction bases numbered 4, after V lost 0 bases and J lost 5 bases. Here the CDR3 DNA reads TGTGCCAGCAGCGTAGGGGGGGGTTGGGAGACCCAGTACTTC. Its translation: CASSVGGGWETQYF.

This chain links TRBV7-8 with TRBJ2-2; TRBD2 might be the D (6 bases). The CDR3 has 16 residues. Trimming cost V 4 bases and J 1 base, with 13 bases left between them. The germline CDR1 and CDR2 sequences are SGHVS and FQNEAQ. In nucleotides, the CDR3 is TGTGCCAGCAGCTCCCCGACTAGAGTGAACACCGGGGAGCTGTTTTTT. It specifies CASSSPTRVNTGELFF.

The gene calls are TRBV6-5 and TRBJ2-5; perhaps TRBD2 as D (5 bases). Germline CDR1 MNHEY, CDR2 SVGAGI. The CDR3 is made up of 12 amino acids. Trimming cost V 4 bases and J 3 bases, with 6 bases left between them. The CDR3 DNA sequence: TGTGCCAGCAGTTTGCGGGAAGAGACCCAGTACTTC. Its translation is CASSLREETQYF.

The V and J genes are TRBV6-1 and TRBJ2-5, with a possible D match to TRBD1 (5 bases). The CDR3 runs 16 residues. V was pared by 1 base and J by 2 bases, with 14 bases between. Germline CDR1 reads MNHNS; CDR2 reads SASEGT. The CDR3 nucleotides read TGTGCCAGCAGTGAAGTGGGCAGGGCGATGCAAGAGACCCAGTACTTC. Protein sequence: CASSEVGRAMQETQYF.

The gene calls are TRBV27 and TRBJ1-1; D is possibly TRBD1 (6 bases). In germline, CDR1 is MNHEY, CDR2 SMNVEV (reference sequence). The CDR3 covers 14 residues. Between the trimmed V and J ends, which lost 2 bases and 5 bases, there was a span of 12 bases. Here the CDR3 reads CASSLQGMGTEAFF. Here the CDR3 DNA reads TGTGCCAGCAGTTTACAGGGGATGGGGACTGAAGCTTTCTTT.

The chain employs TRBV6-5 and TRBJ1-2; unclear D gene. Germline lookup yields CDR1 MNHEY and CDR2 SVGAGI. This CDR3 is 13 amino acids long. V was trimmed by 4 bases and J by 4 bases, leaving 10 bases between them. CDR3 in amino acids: CASSLSSVYGYTF. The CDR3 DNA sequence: TGTGCCAGCAGTTTGAGTAGTGTCTATGGCTACACCTTC.

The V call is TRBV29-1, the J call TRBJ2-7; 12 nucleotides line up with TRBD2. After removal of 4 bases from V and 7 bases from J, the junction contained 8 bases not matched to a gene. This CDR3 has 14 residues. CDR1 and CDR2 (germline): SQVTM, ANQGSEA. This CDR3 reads CSVVASGRAWEQYF. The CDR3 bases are TGCAGCGTTGTCGCTAGCGGGAGGGCCTGGGAGCAGTACTTC.

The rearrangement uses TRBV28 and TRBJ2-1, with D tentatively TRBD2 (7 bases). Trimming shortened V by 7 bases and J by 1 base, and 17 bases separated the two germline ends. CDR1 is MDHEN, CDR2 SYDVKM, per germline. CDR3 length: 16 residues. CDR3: CASKSPGEGSYNEQFF. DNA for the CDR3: TGTGCCAGCAAGTCCCCAGGGGAGGGATCCTACAATGAGCAGTTCTTC.

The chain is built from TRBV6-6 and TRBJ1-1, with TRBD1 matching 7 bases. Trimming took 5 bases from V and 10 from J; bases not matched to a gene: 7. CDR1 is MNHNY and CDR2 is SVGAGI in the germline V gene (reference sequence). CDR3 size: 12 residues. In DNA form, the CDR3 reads TGTGCCAGCAGTCTAGACAGGGACCCAGCTTTCTTT. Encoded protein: CASSLDRDPAFF.

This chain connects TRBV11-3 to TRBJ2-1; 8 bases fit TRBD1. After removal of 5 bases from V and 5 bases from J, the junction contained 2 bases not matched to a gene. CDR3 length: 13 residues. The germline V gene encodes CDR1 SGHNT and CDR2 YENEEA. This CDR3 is CASSRGQDNEQFF. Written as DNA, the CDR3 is TGTGCCAGCAGCCGGGGACAGGACAATGAGCAGTTCTTC. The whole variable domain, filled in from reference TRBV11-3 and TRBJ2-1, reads EAGVVQSPRYKIIEKKQPVAFWCNPISGHNTLYWYLQNLGQGPELLIRYENEEAVDDSQLPKDRFSAERLKGVDSTLKIQPAELGDSAVYLCASSRGQDNEQFFGPGTRLTVL.

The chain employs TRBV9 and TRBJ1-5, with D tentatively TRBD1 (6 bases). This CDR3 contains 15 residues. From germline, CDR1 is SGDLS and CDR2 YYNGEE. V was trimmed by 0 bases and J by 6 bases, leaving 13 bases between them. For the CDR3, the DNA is TGTGCCAGCAGCGTAGATTTCAGGGGAAGTCAGCCCCAGCATTTT. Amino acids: CASSVDFRGSQPQHF.

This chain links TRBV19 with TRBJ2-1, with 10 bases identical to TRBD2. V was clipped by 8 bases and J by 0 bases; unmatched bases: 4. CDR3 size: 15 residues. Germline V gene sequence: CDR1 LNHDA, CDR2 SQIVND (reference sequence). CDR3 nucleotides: TGTGCCAGTGAAGGACTAGCGGACTCCTACAATGAGCAGTTCTTC. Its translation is CASEGLADSYNEQFF.